This T cell receptor (beta chain) stems from a study of blood T cell repertoires in COVID-19. The wider study: Sites across the United States, Italy and Spain contributed samples from acute and convalescent COVID-19. T cells, B-cell-depleted T cells, or PBMCs supplied cDNA or gDNA.

How the authors handled the data: How many nucleated cells were present was estimated from reference gene primer amplification. The method was immunoSEQ multiplex PCR; TCRdb's version includes in-frame clones alone and lacks a portion of them. The V and J calls and clone size were taken over from that table, and D and trimming were inferred from the DNA. Of 200,000 to 250,000 clones detected, about 84% appear once; the ten largest clones hold about 1.7%. This clone was seen a few times. Germline V gene data show CDR1 as SEHNR and CDR2 as FQNEAQ (reference sequence). Between the trimmed V and J ends, which lost 6 bases and 6 bases, there was a span of 12 bases. The CDR3 loop spans 14 amino acids.

The chain has TRBV7-9 and TRBJ1-6, with D perhaps TRBD1 (5 bases). The TCR originated in a man aged 55 to 70 who had recovered from COVID-19. The sequencing input was PBMCs or T cells enriched from blood (not recorded which). The chain's CDR3 is CASSPGSANSPLHF. In DNA, the CDR3 is TGTGCCAGCAGTCCAGGGTCCGCTAATTCACCCCTCCACTTT.